This passage covers 23 T cell receptor beta chains from one sample sequenced in a study of blood T cell repertoires in COVID-19 (dated by TCRdb to between 2020 and 2021). Library preparation employed the immunoSEQ multiplex PCR assay. TCRdb retrieved this table from immuneACCESS and kept in-frame rearrangements only. Not all clones are present; in checked studies, unresolved V genes account for under half, and no reason is known for the remainder. The sample table contains 360,000 or so clones; only one count was recorded for around 83% of them. In total, the top ten clones hold approximately 5.4% of the sample. Sequenced input: PBMCs or T cells enriched from blood (not recorded which). These receptors were obtained from a woman between 45 and 65 years old who had recovered from COVID-19.

This clone has just a few counts. The J gene is TRBJ1-2, the V gene TRBV5-4; TRBD1 might be the D (6 bases). The V end lost 2 bases, the J end lost 4 bases, and 12 bases lay between the germline ends. Germline V lookup: CDR1 SGHNT, CDR2 YYREEE (reference sequence). This CDR3 spans 14 amino acids. In nucleotides, the CDR3 is TGTGCCAGCAGCTTACAGGGAACGATCTATGGCTACACCTTC. This codes for CASSLQGTIYGYTF.

This chain uses TRBV27 with TRBJ2-7; 7 positions agree with TRBD1. This CDR3 contains 15 residues. The V gene end was trimmed by 5 bases and the J gene end by 2 bases; junction bases not matched to a gene: 9. CDR1 is MNHEY and CDR2 is SMNVEV in the germline V gene (reference sequence). Written as DNA, the CDR3 is TGTGCCAGCAGTCTGACAGGGTCGGGACCCTACGAGCAGTACTTC. It encodes CASSLTGSGPYEQYF.

V and J are TRBV29-1 and TRBJ1-2, with D tentatively TRBD1 (5 bases). The CDR3 length is 15 residues. Trimming cost V 6 bases and J 4 bases, with 21 bases left between them. Looked up from germline, CDR1 is SQVTM and CDR2 is ANQGSEA. CDR3 sequence reads: CSVAPPMGPSYGYTF. In DNA, the CDR3 is TGCAGCGTAGCACCCCCAATGGGGCCCTCCTATGGCTACACCTTC.

This clone was counted only a few times. This CDR3 reads CASSPWTGSSYNSPLHF. The CDR3 nucleotides read TGTGCCAGCAGCCCGTGGACAGGGAGCTCCTATAATTCACCCCTCCACTTT. The chain joins TRBV11-2 to TRBJ1-6; 8 bases map to TRBD1. Germline CDR1 reads SGHAT; CDR2 reads FQNNGV. The CDR3 loop spans 17 amino acids. The J segment lost 0 bases and the V segment lost 5 bases, leaving 6 bases of the junction unmatched.

V usage is TRBV10-3 and J usage is TRBJ1-1; TRBD1 agrees at 9 bases. Germline V gene sequence: CDR1 ENHRY, CDR2 SYGVKD. The ends lost 6 bases at V and 3 bases at J; junction bases unmatched: 8. The CDR3 has 15 residues. CDR3 bases: TGTGCCATCAGGGGGACAGGGAGGGGCGACACTGAAGCTTTCTTT. It codes for CAIRGTGRGDTEAFF.

This clone occurred a few times. The chain is built from TRBV2 and TRBJ2-2; 7 nucleotides match TRBD2. Germline V lookup: CDR1 SNHLY, CDR2 FYNNEI. This CDR3 region has 14 residues. J gave up 5 bases and V 3 bases, and 3 bases lay outside the gene matches. The CDR3 DNA follows: TGTGCCAGCAGTGAGAGCGGGATTACCGGGGAGCTGTTTTTT. It is translated as CASSESGITGELFF.

This chain uses TRBV18 with TRBJ1-1, with a weak D call TRBD1 (5 bases). V lost 4 bases and J lost 3, with 15 bases in between. This CDR3 spans 15 amino acids. Germline-derived CDR1 and CDR2 are KGHSH and LQKENI. The CDR3 spells CASSRNRREYTEAFF. CDR3 nucleotides: TGTGCCAGCTCACGCAACAGGAGGGAGTACACTGAAGCTTTCTTT.

This clone was observed a handful of times. This chain uses TRBV5-4 with TRBJ1-6, with unresolved D. Germline lookup yields CDR1 SGHNT and CDR2 YYREEE (reference sequence). The germline V and J ends were trimmed by 7 bases and 5 bases, with 16 bases remaining between them. The CDR3 is 15 amino acids. DNA for the CDR3: TGTGCCAGCGCGGAAGGGAGGCGGGATAATTCACCCCTCCACTTT. Protein sequence: CASAEGRRDNSPLHF.

V and J are TRBV27 and TRBJ1-5, with 9 nucleotides matching TRBD1. V gave up 5 bases and J gave up 8 bases; unmatched junction bases: 10. Germline CDR1 is MNHEY and CDR2 is SMNVEV (reference sequence). The CDR3 has 15 amino acids. CDR3: CASSPSTGGIKPQHF. In nucleotides, the CDR3 is TGTGCCAGCAGTCCCTCGACAGGGGGGATCAAGCCCCAGCATTTT.

The chain recombines TRBV7-8 with TRBJ1-2, with D uncertain. V lost 2 bases and J 4 bases, leaving 17 bases between the germline ends. The CDR3 loop spans 16 amino acids. Germline CDR1 reads SGHVS; CDR2 reads FQNEAQ. The CDR3 DNA is TGTGCCAGCAGCTTAATCTCAGGCAGAATAGTCTATGGCTACACCTTC. It is translated as CASSLISGRIVYGYTF.

This sequence joins TRBV27 and TRBJ1-6; 9 nucleotides agree with TRBD1. This CDR3 spans 15 amino acids. Germline V gene data show CDR1 as MNHEY and CDR2 as SMNVEV (reference sequence). Trimming at V came to 10 bases and at J to 6 bases, leaving 10 bases not matched to a gene. The DNA for the CDR3 is TGTGCCACCGCCCCCGGGGACAGGGTTAATTCACCCCTCCACTTT. This gives the protein CATAPGDRVNSPLHF.

The chain employs TRBV19 and TRBJ2-6; possibly TRBD2 for D (6 bases). The CDR3 length is 17 residues. The V gene's germline CDR1 is LNHDA and CDR2 SQIVND (reference sequence). Trimming removed 3 bases at V and 0 bases at J, with 12 bases between. CDR3 protein: CASSIGTESSGANVLTF. The CDR3 coding sequence is TGTGCCAGTAGTATTGGGACTGAGAGCTCTGGGGCCAACGTCCTGACTTTC.

This sequence joins TRBV6-5 and TRBJ1-1; 8 bases align to TRBD1. CDR1 and CDR2 (germline): MNHEY, SVGAGI. V lost 2 bases, J lost 5 bases, and 4 bases stayed unmatched. The CDR3 sequence is 14 residues long. Here the CDR3 reads CASSYGRGHTEAFF. The CDR3 nucleotides read TGTGCCAGCAGTTACGGCAGGGGGCATACTGAAGCTTTCTTT.

This chain connects TRBV7-9 to TRBJ1-1; perhaps TRBD1 as D (5 bases). The CDR3 consists of 17 residues. Germline V lookup: CDR1 SEHNR, CDR2 FQNEAQ (reference sequence). V was shortened by 0 bases and J by 7 bases, with 21 bases between the two germline ends. DNA for the CDR3: TGTGCCAGCAGCTTAGCTGGGGCAGCCCTTAAGAGAGTTGAAGCTTTCTTT. Its protein product is CASSLAGAALKRVEAFF. Together with reference TRBV7-9 and TRBJ1-1, the CDR3 gives the full variable domain: DTGVSQNPRHKITKRGQNVTFRCDPISEHNRLYWYRQTLGQGPEFLTYFQNEAQLEKSRLLSDRFSAERPKGSFSTLEIQRTEQGDSAMYLCASSLAGAALKRVEAFFGQGTRLTVV.

J is TRBJ2-7 and V is TRBV5-6; 8 nucleotides align to TRBD1. Germline trimming cut 0 bases from V and 3 bases from J; bases unmatched to any gene: 2. CDR1 is SGHDT, CDR2 YYEEEE, per germline. This CDR3 is built from 14 residues. CDR3 coding DNA: TGTGCCAGCAGCTTGGGACAGGGGAACTACGAGCAGTACTTC. It is translated as CASSLGQGNYEQYF.

The chain links TRBV28 to TRBJ1-6, with 7 bases fitting TRBD1. CDR3 length: 14 residues. After removal of 7 bases from V and 5 bases from J, the junction contained 5 bases not matched to a gene. CDR1 MDHEN and CDR2 SYDVKM come from the germline V gene. CDR3 region: CASTPQGHNSPLHF. DNA for the CDR3: TGTGCCAGCACCCCACAGGGGCATAATTCACCCCTCCACTTT.

This chain uses TRBV30 with TRBJ2-2; TRBD1 is a possible D gene (5 bases). Germline values: CDR1 GTSNPN, CDR2 SVGIG (reference sequence). This CDR3 contains 15 residues. V gave up 2 bases and J gave up 5 bases, with 15 bases separating them. CDR3 coding DNA: TGTGCCTGGAGTAGGGCAGGGCTACGTACCGGGGAGCTGTTTTTT. This codes for CAWSRAGLRTGELFF.

The chain recombines TRBV29-1 with TRBJ1-2; possibly TRBD1 for D (6 bases). This CDR3 has 12 amino acids. Trimming stripped 6 bases from V and 4 bases from J, with 12 bases between. CDR1 and CDR2 (germline): SQVTM, ANQGSEA. The CDR3 nucleotides read TGCAGCGTCGGGACACCCCTCTATGGCTACACCTTC. Its protein is CSVGTPLYGYTF.

V and J are TRBV19 and TRBJ1-2, with D perhaps matching TRBD1 (5 bases). This CDR3 is 13 amino acids long. The V end lost 5 bases, the J end lost 8 bases, and 15 bases lay between the germline ends. Germline V lookup: CDR1 LNHDA, CDR2 SQIVND (reference sequence). Here the CDR3 reads CASSPQGLRGYTF. DNA of the CDR3: TGTGCCAGTAGTCCGCAGGGTCTGAGGGGCTACACCTTC.

V is TRBV5-1 and J is TRBJ2-3; D possibly corresponds to TRBD2 (5 bases). There are 17 residues in the CDR3. The ends were cut back, 0 bases at V and 2 bases at J, with 16 bases in the middle. Looked up from germline, CDR1 is SGHRS and CDR2 is YFSETQ. The CDR3 region has the DNA TGCGCCAGCAGCTTGGATCCATTAGGACTGAACACAGATACGCAGTATTTT. This gives the protein CASSLDPLGLNTDTQYF.

This clone showed up just once. This rearrangement joins TRBV19 to TRBJ2-1; the D gene is possibly TRBD2 (5 bases). CDR1 is LNHDA and CDR2 is SQIVND in the germline V gene (reference sequence). The CDR3 sequence is 17 residues long. V dropped 4 bases and J dropped 1 base, with 17 bases sitting between them. CDR3 sequence: CASSTHSRTGSYNEQFF. DNA for the CDR3: TGTGCCAGTAGTACTCACTCGAGGACTGGATCCTACAATGAGCAGTTCTTC.

J is TRBJ2-7 and V is TRBV23-1, with D maybe TRBD2 (6 bases). TRBV23-1 is sorted into the ORF group, with uncertain function. The CDR3 runs to 14 residues. The ends were cut back, 10 bases at V and 0 bases at J, with 16 bases in the middle. DNA of the CDR3: TGCGCCATCCCCCCCGGGGGTTGCTCCTACGAGCAGTACTTC. It encodes CAIPPGGCSYEQYF.

The CDR3 spells CASSPLRADRDSGYTF. CDR3 nucleotides: TGTGCCAGCTCACCACTAAGGGCCGACAGGGATTCCGGCTACACCTTC. This chain uses TRBV18 with TRBJ1-2; 7 bases fit TRBD1. Germline CDR1 KGHSH, CDR2 LQKENI. There are 16 residues in the CDR3. The ends lost 1 base at V and 8 bases at J; junction bases unmatched: 13. The complete variable domain, with remaining parts taken from reference TRBV18 and TRBJ1-2, reads NAGVMQNPRHLVRRRGQEARLRCSPMKGHSHVYWYRQLPEEGLKFMVYLQKENIIDESGMPKERFSAEFPKEGPSILRIQQVVRGDSAAYFCASSPLRADRDSGYTFGSGTRLTVV.